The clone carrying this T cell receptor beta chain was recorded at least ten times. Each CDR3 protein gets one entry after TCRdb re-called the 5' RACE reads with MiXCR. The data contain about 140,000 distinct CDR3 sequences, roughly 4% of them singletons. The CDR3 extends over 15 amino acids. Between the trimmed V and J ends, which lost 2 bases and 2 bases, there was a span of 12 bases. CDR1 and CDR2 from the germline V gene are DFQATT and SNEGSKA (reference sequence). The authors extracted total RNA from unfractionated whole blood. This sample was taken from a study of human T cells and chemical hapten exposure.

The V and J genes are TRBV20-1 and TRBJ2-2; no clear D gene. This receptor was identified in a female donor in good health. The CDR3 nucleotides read TGCAGTGCTAGATCCCCAGGTGAAAACACCGGGGAGCTGTTTTTT. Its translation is CSARSPGENTGELFF.